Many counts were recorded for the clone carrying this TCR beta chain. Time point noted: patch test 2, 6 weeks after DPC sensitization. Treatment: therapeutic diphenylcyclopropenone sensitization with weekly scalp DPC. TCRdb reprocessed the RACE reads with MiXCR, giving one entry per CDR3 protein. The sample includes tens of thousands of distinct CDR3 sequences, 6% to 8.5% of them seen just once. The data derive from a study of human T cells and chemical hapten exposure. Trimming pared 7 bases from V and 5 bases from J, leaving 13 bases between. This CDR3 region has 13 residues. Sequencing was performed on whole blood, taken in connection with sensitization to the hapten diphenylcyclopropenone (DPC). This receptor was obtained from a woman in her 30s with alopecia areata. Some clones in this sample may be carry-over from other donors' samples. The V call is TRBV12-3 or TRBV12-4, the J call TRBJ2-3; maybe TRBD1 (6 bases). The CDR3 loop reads CASITQGLDTQYF. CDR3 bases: TGTGCCAGCATCACACAGGGTCTAGATACGCAGTATTTT.